The clone carrying this T cell receptor beta chain was seen only a few times. This table comes from immunoSEQ multiplex PCR, and its TCRdb copy is limited to in-frame clones, with some not included. There are 60,000 to 85,000 clones in the sample; around 92% occur only once, and more than 5% lies in the top ten. The data are from a study of control samples from healthy donors and cancer patients. Germline lookup yields CDR1 SGHAT and CDR2 FQNNGV. The CDR3 is 15 residues long. J was trimmed by 3 bases and V by 2 bases; bases with no gene match: 5. The receptor was derived from a woman aged 55 to 70 in good health. This chain links TRBV11-2 with TRBJ1-1; TRBD1 matches 8 bases. Sequenced: blood. The CDR3 bases are TGTGCCAGCAGCTTACAGGGGGCGAAGGACACTGAAGCTTTCTTT. Its translation is CASSLQGAKDTEAFF.